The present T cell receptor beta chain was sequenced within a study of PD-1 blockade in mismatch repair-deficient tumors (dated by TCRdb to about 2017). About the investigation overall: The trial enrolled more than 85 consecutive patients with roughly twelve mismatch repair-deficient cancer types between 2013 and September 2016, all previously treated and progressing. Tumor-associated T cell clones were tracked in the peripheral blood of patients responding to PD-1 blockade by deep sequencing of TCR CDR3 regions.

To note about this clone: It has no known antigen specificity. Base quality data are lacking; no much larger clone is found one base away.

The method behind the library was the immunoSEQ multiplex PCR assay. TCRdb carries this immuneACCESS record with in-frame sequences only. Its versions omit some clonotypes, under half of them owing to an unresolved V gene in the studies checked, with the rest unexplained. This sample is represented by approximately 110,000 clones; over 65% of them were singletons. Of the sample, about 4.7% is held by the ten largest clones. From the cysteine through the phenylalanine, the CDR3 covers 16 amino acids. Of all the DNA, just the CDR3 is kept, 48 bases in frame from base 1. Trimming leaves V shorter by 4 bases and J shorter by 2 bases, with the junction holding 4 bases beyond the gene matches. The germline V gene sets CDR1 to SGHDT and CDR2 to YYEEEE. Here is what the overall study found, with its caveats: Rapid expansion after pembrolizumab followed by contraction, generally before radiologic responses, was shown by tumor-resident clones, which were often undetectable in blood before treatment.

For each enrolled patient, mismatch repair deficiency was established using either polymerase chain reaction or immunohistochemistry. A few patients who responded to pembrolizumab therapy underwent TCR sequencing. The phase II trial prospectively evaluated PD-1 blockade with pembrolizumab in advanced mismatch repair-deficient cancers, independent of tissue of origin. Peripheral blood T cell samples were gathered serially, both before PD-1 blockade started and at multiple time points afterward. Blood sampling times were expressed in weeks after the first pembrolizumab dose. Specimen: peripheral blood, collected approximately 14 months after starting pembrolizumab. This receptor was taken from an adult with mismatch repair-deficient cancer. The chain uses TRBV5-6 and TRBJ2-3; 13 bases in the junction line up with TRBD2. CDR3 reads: CASSETSGRLTDTQYF. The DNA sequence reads TGTGCCAGCAGCGAGACTAGCGGGAGGCTCACAGATACGCAGTATTTT.